This is a list of T cell receptor beta chains from one sample in a study of post-analysis software for immune sequencing data. TCRdb re-called the PCR reads with MiXCR, one entry per CDR3 protein. The data contain 350,000 to 500,000 distinct CDR3 sequences, about 39% of them singletons. The material sequenced was blood. The receptors stem from a girl aged 2-10 years with multiple sclerosis. The CDR3 runs from the conserved cysteine through the conserved F or W. A D gene is named only where the DNA matches it firmly. Clone size is given for some rows only: seen once, a few or many times, or a class if the clone is expanded.

j_gene,abundance,d_gene,len,v_gene,CDR3aa,CDR3nt
TRBJ1-1,few,.,14,TRBV12-3/TRBV12-4,CASSLNKKNTEAFF,TGTGCCAGCAGTTTAAACAAGAAGAACACTGAAGCTTTCTTT
TRBJ2-7,.,.,19,TRBV7-2,CASSLPSDLPRTELYEQYF,TGTGCCAGCAGCTTACCTTCAGACCTCCCCCGGACAGAGCTCTACGAGCAGTACTTC
TRBJ1-1,few,.,13,TRBV29-1,CSVTVQLATEAFF,TGCAGCGTAACAGTGCAGCTTGCCACTGAAGCTTTCTTT
TRBJ2-7,many,.,11,TRBV5-6,CASSLEYEQYF,TGTGCCAGCAGCTTGGAGTACGAGCAGTACTTC
TRBJ2-7,few,TRBD2,14,TRBV2,CASSDAGGFHEQYF,TGTGCCAGCAGTGACGCGGGAGGGTTCCACGAGCAGTACTTC
TRBJ2-5,many,TRBD2,13,TRBV4-3,CASSLGLGREQYF,TGCGCCAGCAGCCTTGGGTTGGGGCGGGAGCAGTACTTC
TRBJ2-7,.,.,14,TRBV7-2,CASSPDIFSYEQYF,TGTGCCAGCAGCCCCGACATCTTCTCCTACGAGCAGTACTTC
TRBJ2-5,.,.,15,TRBV5-1,CASSPNRRDGETQYF,TGCGCCAGCAGTCCAAATAGACGGGATGGGGAGACCCAGTACTTC
TRBJ2-7,few,.,14,TRBV4-3,CASSQDRLYYEQYF,TGCGCCAGCAGCCAAGATCGACTATACTACGAGCAGTACTTC
TRBJ2-5,few,.,12,TRBV20-1,CSAPRYQETQYF,TGCAGTGCCCCAAGGTACCAAGAGACCCAGTACTTC
TRBJ2-1,few,.,11,TRBV28,CASTRHNEQFF,TGTGCCAGCACTCGGCACAATGAGCAGTTCTTC
TRBJ1-5,.,.,15,TRBV7-6,CASSFTGGRYQPQHF,TGTGCCAGCAGCTTTACGGGGGGCCGATATCAGCCCCAGCATTTT
TRBJ1-2,.,.,13,TRBV20-1,CSAADSHNYGYTF,TGCAGTGCTGCAGACAGTCACAACTATGGCTACACCTTC
TRBJ1-6,few,.,13,TRBV7-3,CASSPYSNSPLHF,TGTGCCAGCAGCCCGTACAGTAATTCACCCCTCCACTTT
TRBJ2-5,.,TRBD2,13,TRBV20-1,CSAPLAAQETQYF,TGCAGTGCTCCGCTAGCGGCCCAAGAGACCCAGTACTTC
TRBJ2-3,few,.,15,TRBV11-2,CASSSVGTRTDTQYF,TGTGCCAGCAGCTCCGTAGGGACTCGCACAGATACGCAGTATTTT
TRBJ1-1,.,TRBD1,16,TRBV6-5,CASSYYPGQATVEAFF,TGTGCCAGCAGTTACTACCCCGGACAGGCGACCGTTGAAGCTTTCTTT
TRBJ2-4,few,.,16,TRBV12-3/TRBV12-4,CASSFPAQGRSDIQYF,TGTGCCAGCAGTTTTCCCGCCCAGGGGCGATCGGACATTCAGTACTTC
TRBJ2-3,.,.,14,TRBV27,CASSSEGRADTQYF,TGTGCCAGCAGTTCCGAGGGTAGGGCAGATACGCAGTATTTT
TRBJ2-5,.,.,11,TRBV29-1,CSVGGVETQYF,TGCAGCGTTGGCGGAGTAGAGACCCAGTACTTC
TRBJ2-7,many,.,10,TRBV12-3/TRBV12-4,CASRGAEQYF,TGTGCCAGCAGAGGGGCCGAGCAGTACTTC
TRBJ2-3,few,.,16,TRBV6-5,CASSYSASPLTDTQYF,TGTGCCAGCAGTTACTCGGCTAGCCCGCTCACAGATACGCAGTATTTT
TRBJ2-7,few,.,16,TRBV20-1,CSAMAGEDVHRYEQYF,TGCAGTGCTATGGCTGGGGAGGACGTACACCGCTACGAGCAGTACTTC
TRBJ1-5,.,.,15,TRBV2,CASSVGQWGNQPQHF,TGTGCCAGCAGTGTAGGGCAGTGGGGCAATCAGCCCCAGCATTTT
TRBJ2-7,.,.,13,TRBV27,CASSIGRTYEQYF,TGTGCCAGCAGTATTGGCAGAACCTACGAGCAGTACTTC
TRBJ2-5,.,TRBD1,15,TRBV15,CATSRGPGQAYEHYF,TGTGCCACCAGCAGAGGGCCGGGACAGGCCTACGAGCACTACTTC
TRBJ2-5,.,.,15,TRBV12-3/TRBV12-4,CASSLETLIQETQYF,TGTGCCAGCAGTTTAGAGACGCTGATACAAGAGACCCAGTACTTC
TRBJ2-7,few,TRBD1,15,TRBV7-9,CASSITGTGFREQYF,TGTGCCAGCAGCATAACCGGGACAGGCTTTCGCGAGCAGTACTTC
TRBJ2-7,.,TRBD2,15,TRBV5-1,CASSDSGSSYNEQYF,TGCGCCAGCAGCGATAGCGGGAGCTCCTACAATGAGCAGTACTTC
TRBJ2-7,.,TRBD1,15,TRBV2,CASSRGTGHSYEQYF,TGTGCCAGCAGTCGAGGGACAGGACACTCCTACGAGCAGTACTTC
TRBJ2-5,.,TRBD1,17,TRBV5-1,CASSFTGRQGPQETQYF,TGCGCCAGCAGCTTCACGGGGCGACAGGGACCACAAGAGACCCAGTACTTC
TRBJ1-1,.,.,16,TRBV5-1,CASSLGLGLANTEAFF,TGCGCCAGCAGCTTGGGTCTGGGGTTGGCGAACACTGAAGCTTTCTTT
TRBJ2-3,few,.,13,TRBV20-1,CSASLQGPDTQYF,TGCAGTGCTAGTCTGCAGGGCCCAGATACGCAGTATTTT
TRBJ2-5,few,.,14,TRBV24-1,CATSDGRVQETQYF,TGTGCCACCAGTGACGGACGGGTACAAGAGACCCAGTACTTC
TRBJ1-5,.,.,15,TRBV7-8,CASSMPGFGNQPQHF,TGTGCCAGCAGCATGCCAGGGTTTGGCAATCAGCCCCAGCATTTT
TRBJ2-7,few,.,15,TRBV3-1,CASSPQGGLDYEQYF,TGTGCCAGCAGCCCACAGGGGGGGCTTGACTACGAGCAGTACTTC
TRBJ1-1,few,TRBD1,11,TRBV7-9,CATGQDTEAFF,TGTGCCACCGGACAGGACACTGAAGCTTTCTTT
TRBJ2-1,.,.,15,TRBV12-3/TRBV12-4,CASSSPGTLFYEQFF,TGTGCCAGCAGCTCTCCCGGGACCCTTTTTTATGAGCAGTTCTTC
TRBJ2-6,few,.,16,TRBV7-6,CASSLVGLTGANVLTF,TGTGCCAGCAGCTTAGTCGGGTTGACTGGGGCCAACGTCCTGACTTTC
TRBJ1-2,.,TRBD1,13,TRBV27,CASSWTGDNGYTF,TGTGCCAGCAGCTGGACAGGAGATAATGGCTACACCTTC
TRBJ2-1,few,.,16,TRBV9,CASSGHARGSYNEQFF,TGTGCCAGCAGCGGACATGCTAGGGGCTCCTACAATGAGCAGTTCTTC
TRBJ2-4,.,.,17,TRBV4-2,CASSHPKVDPAKNIQYF,TGTGCCAGCAGCCATCCAAAGGTGGATCCAGCCAAAAACATTCAGTACTTC
TRBJ2-1,.,TRBD1,14,TRBV6-5,CASKGQGAYNEQFF,TGTGCCAGCAAAGGACAGGGAGCCTACAATGAGCAGTTCTTC
TRBJ1-6,.,.,15,TRBV7-9,CASSHKGSYNSPLHF,TGTGCCAGCAGCCACAAGGGGTCCTATAATTCACCCCTCCACTTT
TRBJ2-7,.,.,11,TRBV20-1,CSATGDGEQYF,TGCAGTGCTACAGGGGATGGCGAGCAGTACTTC
TRBJ2-7,few,TRBD1,14,TRBV4-3,CASSRNRGPYEQYF,TGCGCCAGCAGCCGGAACAGGGGACCCTACGAGCAGTACTTC
TRBJ2-1,.,.,14,TRBV4-2,CASSQDREGETQFF,TGTGCCAGCAGCCAAGATCGGGAAGGAGAGACCCAGTTCTTC
TRBJ2-7,once,.,15,TRBV5-4,CASNDGPPGSYEQYF,TGTGCCAGCAACGATGGACCCCCTGGCTCCTACGAGCAGTACTTC
TRBJ2-2,.,TRBD2,15,TRBV20-1,CSAPLAGDQTGELLF,TGCAGTGCTCCACTAGCGGGAGATCAGACCGGGGAGCTGCTTTTT
TRBJ2-7,.,.,14,TRBV5-1,CVSSYSGHSYEQYF,TGCGTCAGCAGCTATTCGGGACACTCCTACGAGCAGTACTTC
TRBJ2-3,few,TRBD1,14,TRBV29-1,CSAGQGSSTDTQYF,TGCAGCGCTGGACAGGGTTCTAGCACAGATACGCAGTATTTT
TRBJ1-1,.,.,16,TRBV4-3,CASSQEIGHEYAEAFF,TGCGCCAGCAGCCAAGAGATAGGGCATGAGTATGCTGAAGCTTTCTTT
TRBJ1-4,few,.,13,TRBV10-3,CAISANQGEKLFF,TGTGCCATCAGTGCAAACCAGGGCGAAAAACTGTTTTTT
TRBJ2-6,once,.,17,TRBV20-1,CSAGGVISGSGANVRTF,TGCAGTGCCGGTGGGGTCATTTCAGGCTCTGGGGCCAACGTCCGGACTTTC